The 27 T cell receptor beta chains given below trace back to one sample, sequenced in a study of blood T cell repertoires in COVID-19. The table came from immunoSEQ multiplex PCR; TCRdb's copy has only in-frame clones and leaves some out. Of 300,000 to 350,000 clones listed, roughly nine tenths are singletons. The sequenced sample consisted of PBMCs or T cells enriched from blood (not recorded which). These receptors were taken from a woman aged 25-40 years who had recovered from COVID-19.

The V gene is TRBV3-1 (or the pseudogene TRBV3-2), the J gene TRBJ1-3; 12 nucleotides align to TRBD1. In germline, CDR1 is LGHDT, CDR2 YNNKEL (reference sequence). Losses at the gene ends were 6 bases for V and 2 bases for J; bases not matched to a gene: 11. This CDR3 has 18 residues. Here the CDR3 DNA reads TGTGCCAGCAGTTCCGAATCCGGGACAGGGGGCACTGGAAACACCATATATTTT. Translated, it gives CASSSESGTGGTGNTIYF.

This clone was recorded once. The chain is built from TRBV10-3 and TRBJ1-2; a weak D match, TRBD1 (6 bases). Germline lookup yields CDR1 ENHRY and CDR2 SYGVKD. V was clipped by 6 bases and J by 0 bases, with 11 bases between them. CDR3 length: 14 residues. The CDR3 region is CAIRDRVPNYGYTF. Here the CDR3 DNA reads TGTGCCATCAGGGACAGAGTTCCTAACTATGGCTACACCTTC.

The chain links TRBV28 to TRBJ1-5; TRBD1 is a possible D gene (6 bases). The V gene's germline CDR1 is MDHEN and CDR2 SYDVKM. The CDR3 is 13 amino acids. Trimming shortened V by 6 bases and J by 6 bases, and 12 bases separated the two germline ends. In DNA form, the CDR3 reads TGTGCCAGCAGACCACAGGGCGCTCAGCCCCAGCATTTT. It codes for CASRPQGAQPQHF. The variable domain in full, completed from reference TRBV28 and TRBJ1-5, reads DVKVTQSSRYLVKRTGEKVFLECVQDMDHENMFWYRQDPGLGLRLIYFSYDVKMKEKGDIPEGYSVSREKKERFSLILESASTNQTSMYLCASRPQGAQPQHFGDGTRLSIL.

This chain joins TRBV12-3 or TRBV12-4 and TRBJ2-2, with D possibly matching TRBD1 (5 bases). Trimming left V 6 bases short and J 3 bases short, with 8 bases between. The CDR3 has 13 residues. CDR3 DNA: TGTGCCAGCAGACAGGCTTACACCGGGGAGCTGTTTTTT. The encoded protein is CASRQAYTGELFF.

J is TRBJ2-2 and V is TRBV7-9, with 11 bases aligning to TRBD1. Germline CDR1 reads SEHNR; CDR2 reads FQNEAQ (reference sequence). The CDR3 is 16 residues long. V gave up 1 base and J gave up 5 bases; unmatched junction bases: 3. CDR3 residues: CASSLEGQGATGELFF. As DNA, the CDR3 is TGTGCCAGCAGCTTAGAAGGACAGGGGGCGACCGGGGAGCTGTTTTTT.

The chain uses TRBV5-1 and TRBJ1-1; no clear D gene. The V gene's germline CDR1 is SGHRS and CDR2 YFSETQ. The CDR3 totals 15 residues. Trimming took 0 bases from V and 4 from J, leaving 13 bases between them. CDR3 in amino acids: CASSLAASAGTEAFF. DNA of the CDR3: TGCGCCAGCAGCTTGGCGGCCTCGGCGGGCACTGAAGCTTTCTTT.

J is TRBJ1-2 and V is TRBV28; 7 bases line up with TRBD1. The trim removed 5 bases at V and 1 base at J, leaving 13 bases unmatched. The CDR3 runs 17 residues. Germline loops: CDR1 MDHEN, CDR2 SYDVKM. CDR3 sequence: CASSPSWGQGGNYGYTF. The CDR3 bases are TGTGCCAGCAGTCCCTCGTGGGGGCAGGGGGGTAACTATGGCTACACCTTC.

The V call is TRBV5-5, the J call TRBJ2-4; 7 bases are shared with TRBD1. Losses at the gene ends were 0 bases for V and 9 bases for J; bases not matched to a gene: 9. CDR1 SGHKS and CDR2 YYEKEE come from the germline V gene (reference sequence). CDR3 length: 15 amino acids. CDR3 coding DNA: TGTGCCAGCAGCTTGGGACTGGGACAGATCCCCATTCAGTACTTC. Its translation: CASSLGLGQIPIQYF. The whole variable domain, filled in from reference TRBV5-5 and TRBJ2-4, reads DAGVTQSPTHLIKTRGQQVTLRCSPISGHKSVSWYQQVLGQGPQFIFQYYEKEERGRGNFPDRFSARQFPNYSSELNVNALLLGDSALYLCASSLGLGQIPIQYFGAGTRLSVL.

The CDR3 protein is CASNTGITEAFF. The CDR3 nucleotides read TGTGCCTCCAATACAGGGATCACTGAAGCTTTCTTT. The rearrangement uses TRBV30 and TRBJ1-1; D may be TRBD1 (6 bases). CDR3 length: 12 amino acids. V lost 7 bases to trimming and J lost 4 bases, with 13 bases between them. Germline assignment: CDR1 GTSNPN and CDR2 SVGIG (reference sequence).

This clone was observed many times. The chain employs TRBV7-9 and TRBJ1-2; TRBD1 is a possible D gene (6 bases). The CDR3 has 15 amino acids. The V end lost 5 bases, the J end lost 8 bases, and 21 bases lay between the germline ends. CDR1 is SEHNR, CDR2 FQNEAQ, per germline (reference sequence). The CDR3 DNA is TGTGCCAGCAGCACAGGTGATTGGGGGCGGAAAGGCTACACCTTC. Translation: CASSTGDWGRKGYTF.

V gene TRBV18 combines with J gene TRBJ1-3; 7 nucleotides agree with TRBD1. Germline loops: CDR1 KGHSH, CDR2 LQKENI. The CDR3 consists of 17 residues. J lost 0 bases, V lost 4 bases, and 9 bases had no gene match. Here the CDR3 reads CASSLQGVKFSGNTIYF. The CDR3 bases are TGTGCCAGCTCACTTCAGGGGGTTAAATTCTCTGGAAACACCATATATTTT.

The chain is built from TRBV11-2 and TRBJ1-5; D is perhaps TRBD1 (5 bases). Germline assignment: CDR1 SGHAT and CDR2 FQNNGV. V gave up 5 bases and J gave up 7 bases, with 12 bases separating them. The CDR3 sequence is 13 residues long. The CDR3 bases are TGTGCCAGCAGCCAGGGCCACCGGCAGCCCCAGCATTTT. It codes for CASSQGHRQPQHF. Looking up the rest from reference TRBV11-2 and TRBJ1-5 gives the full variable domain: EAGVAQSPRYKIIEKRQSVAFWCNPISGHATLYWYQQILGQGPKLLIQFQNNGVVDDSQLPKDRFSAERLKGVDSTLKIQPAKLEDSAVYLCASSQGHRQPQHFGDGTRLSIL.

The chain is built from TRBV28 and TRBJ2-1, with D tentatively TRBD1 (5 bases). The CDR3 length is 15 residues. V dropped 6 bases and J dropped 4 bases, with 16 bases sitting between them. Germline CDR1 MDHEN, CDR2 SYDVKM. CDR3 region: CASSRVGLAYNEQFF. The CDR3 DNA reads TGTGCCAGCAGCAGGGTGGGTCTGGCGTACAATGAGCAGTTCTTC. Full variable domain (rest looked up from reference TRBV28 and TRBJ2-1): DVKVTQSSRYLVKRTGEKVFLECVQDMDHENMFWYRQDPGLGLRLIYFSYDVKMKEKGDIPEGYSVSREKKERFSLILESASTNQTSMYLCASSRVGLAYNEQFFGPGTRLTVL.

The genes are TRBV7-2 and TRBJ2-2; TRBD1 aligns across 8 bases. The CDR3 covers 14 residues. Per the germline V gene, CDR1 is SGHTA and CDR2 is FQGNSA. The ends lost 3 bases at V and 6 bases at J; junction bases unmatched: 3. The CDR3 DNA reads as TGTGCCAGCAGCTTGATCAGGGGGCCCGGGGAGCTGTTTTTT. As protein: CASSLIRGPGELFF.

The chain employs TRBV3-1 (or the pseudogene TRBV3-2) and TRBJ1-2, with D tentatively TRBD1 (6 bases). The CDR3 is 15 residues long. V was pared by 3 bases and J by 8 bases, with 19 bases between. From germline, CDR1 is LGHDT and CDR2 YNNKEL (reference sequence). CDR3 sequence: CASSQAAGASSGYTF. CDR3 coding DNA: TGTGCCAGCAGCCAGGCAGCAGGGGCGTCGAGCGGCTACACCTTC.

The V gene is TRBV5-1, the J gene TRBJ1-1, with D perhaps matching TRBD1 (6 bases). The germline V gene has CDR1 SGHRS and CDR2 YFSETQ. The CDR3 extends over 14 amino acids. V was shortened by 4 bases and J by 1 base, with 11 bases between the two germline ends. Written as DNA, the CDR3 is TGCGCCAGCAGCCCCGGGACACAGAACACTGAAGCTTTCTTT. As protein: CASSPGTQNTEAFF.

The chain employs TRBV19 and TRBJ2-7, with 7 bases lining up with TRBD1. This CDR3 is built from 15 residues. The trim removed 1 base at V and 3 bases at J, leaving 6 bases unmatched. Germline-derived CDR1 and CDR2 are LNHDA and SQIVND (reference sequence). The CDR3 nucleotides are TGTGCCAGTAGTATAGTTTTGGGACAGCTCTACGAGCAGTACTTC. Translated, it gives CASSIVLGQLYEQYF.

The chain carries TRBV7-6 and TRBJ2-4; 12 bases map to TRBD2. The germline gives CDR1 SGHVS, CDR2 FNYEAQ. Trimming removed 5 bases from V and 2 bases from J; junction bases left unmatched: 4. The CDR3 consists of 16 residues. DNA of the CDR3: TGTGCCAGCAGCCAACTAGCGGGGGGTACCAAAAACATTCAGTACTTC. It codes for CASSQLAGGTKNIQYF.

The chain is built from TRBV6-5 and TRBJ2-7; possible D gene TRBD2, 6 bases. The V end was cut by 2 bases, the J end by 5 bases, with 13 bases between. This CDR3 is 14 amino acids long. Germline CDR1 MNHEY, CDR2 SVGAGI. In nucleotides, the CDR3 is TGTGCCAGCAGTTACGGTGCGGGATCCCACGAGCAGTACTTC. Translated: CASSYGAGSHEQYF.

This clone was recorded a few times. The chain has TRBV7-9 and TRBJ1-6, with 7 bases that match TRBD1. Losses at the gene ends were 8 bases for V and 7 bases for J; bases not matched to a gene: 5. CDR3 length: 13 residues. CDR1 and CDR2 from the germline V gene are SEHNR and FQNEAQ (reference sequence). CDR3 DNA: TGTGCCAGCCGGAACAGGGGCAATTCACCCCTCCACTTT. Its translation is CASRNRGNSPLHF.

The chain links TRBV7-6 to TRBJ2-1; 8 nucleotides align to TRBD2. Trimming removed 4 bases from V and 8 bases from J; junction bases left unmatched: 7. The CDR3 extends over 14 amino acids. CDR1 and CDR2 from the germline V gene are SGHVS and FNYEAQ. The CDR3 sequence: CASSWGLVRDEQFF. Here the CDR3 DNA reads TGTGCCAGCAGCTGGGGACTAGTGAGGGATGAGCAGTTCTTC.

The chain couples TRBV10-3 to TRBJ2-5; a possible D gene is TRBD1 (6 bases). Per germline, CDR1 ENHRY and CDR2 SYGVKD. This CDR3 is built from 14 residues. The V and J ends lost 3 bases and 5 bases respectively, with 13 bases between them. CDR3 coding DNA: TGTGCCATCAGTGATCCACGACAGGCGGAGACCCAGTACTTC. This encodes CAISDPRQAETQYF.

The CDR3 DNA reads as TGTGCCAGCAGCCTCCGGGGGGGCGGCCACGAGCAGTACTTC. Amino acid sequence: CASSLRGGGHEQYF. The chain combines TRBV5-4 with TRBJ2-7, with 8 bases lining up with TRBD2. From germline, CDR1 is SGHNT and CDR2 YYREEE (reference sequence). The CDR3 length is 14 residues. V trimming: 4 bases; J trimming: 5 bases; junction bases outside the gene matches: 8.

This chain connects TRBV5-1 to TRBJ2-1; D ambiguous. The CDR3 has 14 residues. Germline V gene data show CDR1 as SGHRS and CDR2 as YFSETQ. The V gene lost 0 bases and the J gene lost 4 bases, with 8 bases spanning the gap. The CDR3 spells CASSLGDPYNEQFF. Written as DNA, the CDR3 is TGCGCCAGCAGCTTGGGCGATCCATACAATGAGCAGTTCTTC.

This chain connects TRBV29-1 to TRBJ1-4; the D gene is possibly TRBD1 (5 bases). This CDR3 comprises 12 residues. Trimming took 5 bases from V and 7 from J, leaving 11 bases between them. The germline CDR1 and CDR2 sequences are SQVTM and ANQGSEA. CDR3 nucleotide sequence: TGCAGCGTTTCGACAGCTGGTGAAAAACTGTTTTTT. Translation: CSVSTAGEKLFF.

This chain connects TRBV13 to TRBJ2-2; 8 bases map to TRBD1. CDR1 is PRHDT, CDR2 FYEKMQ, per germline (reference sequence). V was pared by 4 bases and J by 7 bases, with 11 bases of the junction left unmatched. The CDR3 is 16 residues long. This CDR3 is CASSWRDRRGYGELFF. The CDR3, as DNA: TGTGCCAGCAGCTGGAGGGACAGGAGGGGATACGGGGAGCTGTTTTTT. The complete variable domain, with remaining parts taken from reference TRBV13 and TRBJ2-2, reads AAGVIQSPRHLIKEKRETATLKCYPIPRHDTVYWYQQGPGQDPQFLISFYEKMQSDKGSIPDRFSAQQFSDYHSELNMSSLELGDSALYFCASSWRDRRGYGELFFGEGSRLTVL.

The chain recombines TRBV5-1 with TRBJ2-1, with TRBD2 matching over 9 bases. V shed 0 bases and J 9 bases; nucleotides not matched to a gene: 10. Germline V gene lookup returns CDR1 SGHRS and CDR2 YFSETQ. The CDR3 length is 16 residues. CDR3: CASSLVRTSEAGEQFF. The CDR3 DNA reads TGCGCCAGCAGCTTGGTAAGGACTAGCGAGGCGGGTGAGCAGTTCTTC. Based on the CDR3 plus reference TRBV5-1 and TRBJ2-1, the full variable domain is KAGVTQTPRYLIKTRGQQVTLSCSPISGHRSVSWYQQTPGQGLQFLFEYFSETQRNKGNFPGRFSGRQFSNSRSEMNVSTLELGDSALYLCASSLVRTSEAGEQFFGPGTRLTVL.